This TCR beta chain came from a study of shared clonotypes between healthy human individuals. Study outcomes and limitations: The authors expected sequencing depth to affect clonotype sharing among donors. Donors were few, which limited the genetic and exposure-history diversity represented.

A remark on this clone: Its antigen is currently unknown.

In the authors' methods: Because ImmunoSEQ provided only junction sequences with no quality scores, the filtering differed. Here immunoSEQ multiplex PCR was the method, and the copy in TCRdb shows in-frame clones only, minus some. The V and J calls and clone size were taken over from that table, and D and trimming were inferred from the DNA. The sample lists more than 550,000 clones; 90% were seen once. The donors were adults (healthy and HIV-negative) with no recent acute infections or vaccinations. Unmatched junction bases numbered 5, after V lost 6 bases and J lost 3 bases. The CDR3 consists of 14 residues. The germline V gene has CDR1 KGHSH and CDR2 LQKENI.

V and J are TRBV18 and TRBJ2-7; 10 bases align to TRBD1. The clonotype comes from a young man in good health. Some clones in this sample may be carry-over from other donors' samples. The sample was memory CD8+ T cells from PBMCs. Subset meaning: CD45RO+ cells pooled with CCR7-negative TemRA cells. CDR3 coding DNA: TGTGCCAGCTCTCTAGGACAGGGGGTCTACGAGCAGTACTTC. Protein product: CASSLGQGVYEQYF.